These T cell receptor beta chains were read from a single sample in a study of T cells in Graves' hyperthyroidism and ophthalmopathy. TCRdb used MiXCR to reprocess the multiplex PCR reads, holding one entry per CDR3 protein. The profile shows fewer than 350,000 distinct CDR3 sequences, over 15% of them singletons. What was sequenced was blood. Every receptor here comes from a woman between 40 and 50 years old with Graves' ophthalmopathy. Both conserved end residues are part of each CDR3. A D gene is named only where the DNA matches it firmly. Size values are once, few and many counts, or a class for expanded clones, and some rows have none.

J gene: TRBJ1-1
CDR3 length: 13
clone size: many
D gene: -
V gene: TRBV20-1
CDR3 DNA: TGCAGTGCTTCGTCGGGAACGAACACTGAAGCTTTCTTT
CDR3 protein: CSASSGTNTEAFF

J gene: TRBJ2-2
CDR3 length: 15
clone size: many
D gene: TRBD2
V gene: TRBV7-2
CDR3 DNA: TGTGCCAGCAGCTTTGTAGCGGGAGGAACCGGGGAGCTGTTTTTT
CDR3 protein: CASSFVAGGTGELFF

J gene: TRBJ2-7
CDR3 length: 16
clone size: many
D gene: -
V gene: TRBV15
CDR3 DNA: TGTGCCACCAGCAGAGAGGGTTTAGCGAGCTCCTACGAGCAGTACTTC
CDR3 protein: CATSREGLASSYEQYF

J gene: TRBJ2-3
CDR3 length: 15
clone size: few
D gene: TRBD2
V gene: TRBV6-2/TRBV6-3
CDR3 DNA: TGTGCCAGCAGTTACACTAGCGGAGTCCGAGATACGCAGTATTTT
CDR3 protein: CASSYTSGVRDTQYF

J gene: TRBJ2-5
CDR3 length: 12
clone size: many
D gene: -
V gene: TRBV7-6
CDR3 DNA: TGTGCCAGCAGCCAGGAGGGGCGGACCCAGTACTTC
CDR3 protein: CASSQEGRTQYF

J gene: TRBJ1-2
CDR3 length: 14
clone size: many
D gene: -
V gene: TRBV7-9
CDR3 DNA: TGTGCCAGCAGCCCAGACGACAGTCCTTATGGCTACACCTTC
CDR3 protein: CASSPDDSPYGYTF

J gene: TRBJ2-5
CDR3 length: 14
clone size: many
D gene: -
V gene: TRBV25-1
CDR3 DNA: TGTGCCAGCAGTGCTACCGAAAACCAAGAGACCCAGTACTTC
CDR3 protein: CASSATENQETQYF

J gene: TRBJ1-2
CDR3 length: 16
clone size: many
D gene: TRBD1
V gene: TRBV9
CDR3 DNA: TGTGCCAGCAGTCGTACAGGGGCCTCCTTTAACTATGGCTACACCTTC
CDR3 protein: CASSRTGASFNYGYTF

J gene: TRBJ1-2
CDR3 length: 16
clone size: many
D gene: -
V gene: TRBV15
CDR3 DNA: TGTGCCACCAGCCCCCTCTCCGGGATCTCGGGGTGGGGCTACACCTTC
CDR3 protein: CATSPLSGISGWGYTF

J gene: TRBJ2-7
CDR3 length: 13
clone size: many
D gene: TRBD2
V gene: TRBV20-1
CDR3 DNA: TGCAGTGCTGGAGTAGCGGGTTCCTACGAGCAGTACTTC
CDR3 protein: CSAGVAGSYEQYF

J gene: TRBJ1-5
CDR3 length: 14
clone size: -
D gene: -
V gene: TRBV24-1
CDR3 DNA: TGTGCCACCAGTGGAAGGACAGGCAATCAGCCCCAGCATTTT
CDR3 protein: CATSGRTGNQPQHF

J gene: TRBJ2-7
CDR3 length: 17
clone size: -
D gene: -
V gene: TRBV6-2/TRBV6-3
CDR3 DNA: TGTGCCGTGCATGGTAGGGTCGCGTCTCCCAGCTCCTACGAGCAGTACTTC
CDR3 protein: CAVHGRVASPSSYEQYF

J gene: TRBJ2-5
CDR3 length: 15
clone size: many
D gene: -
V gene: TRBV28
CDR3 DNA: TGTGCCAGCAGTGAGCCGACAGGTTCACAAGAGACCCAGTACTTC
CDR3 protein: CASSEPTGSQETQYF

J gene: TRBJ1-1
CDR3 length: 14
clone size: many
D gene: -
V gene: TRBV4-1
CDR3 DNA: TGCGCCAGCAGCCAAGTCCAGGGAGACACTGAAGCTTTCTTT
CDR3 protein: CASSQVQGDTEAFF

J gene: TRBJ2-5
CDR3 length: 16
clone size: many
D gene: TRBD2
V gene: TRBV7-8
CDR3 DNA: TGTGCCAGCAGCCGTGGGACTAGCGGATTCCAAGAGACCCAGTACTTC
CDR3 protein: CASSRGTSGFQETQYF

J gene: TRBJ2-5
CDR3 length: 15
clone size: many
D gene: TRBD2
V gene: TRBV28
CDR3 DNA: TGTGCCAGCAGTCTCGGACTAGCGGGAAAAGAGACCCAGTACTTC
CDR3 protein: CASSLGLAGKETQYF

J gene: TRBJ2-7
CDR3 length: 13
clone size: many
D gene: -
V gene: TRBV28
CDR3 DNA: TGTGCCAGCAGTTTCGGTGCGTTGAACGAGCAGTACTTC
CDR3 protein: CASSFGALNEQYF

J gene: TRBJ1-1
CDR3 length: 12
clone size: many
D gene: -
V gene: TRBV12-3/TRBV12-4
CDR3 DNA: TGTGCCAGCAGTTTGGCGACTGGGGAGGCTTTCTTT
CDR3 protein: CASSLATGEAFF

J gene: TRBJ1-3
CDR3 length: 15
clone size: many
D gene: TRBD1
V gene: TRBV6-1
CDR3 DNA: TGTGCCAGCAGCTCGGGACAGGGGGCTGGAAACACCATATATTTT
CDR3 protein: CASSSGQGAGNTIYF

J gene: TRBJ2-6
CDR3 length: 17
clone size: many
D gene: TRBD1
V gene: TRBV4-3
CDR3 DNA: TGCGCCAGCGCGCCGGGACAGGGAAGCTCTGGGGCCAACGTCCTGACTTTC
CDR3 protein: CASAPGQGSSGANVLTF

J gene: TRBJ1-1
CDR3 length: 14
clone size: many
D gene: -
V gene: TRBV29-1
CDR3 DNA: TGCAGCGTTGGGGGTGGGAGAACAAACACTGAAGCTTTCTTT
CDR3 protein: CSVGGGRTNTEAFF

J gene: TRBJ2-7
CDR3 length: 14
clone size: many
D gene: -
V gene: TRBV12-3/TRBV12-4
CDR3 DNA: TGTGCCAGCAGTTTAATGGGGGGCATGGTCGAGCAGTACTTC
CDR3 protein: CASSLMGGMVEQYF